This T cell receptor (beta chain) originates from a study of CD8 T cells in Susac syndrome. When the RNA was reverse transcribed, random hexamers were used with an input of roughly 0.5 to 1 ug. MiXCR, applied by TCRdb to the immunoSEQ multiplex PCR reads, yields one record per CDR3 protein. The table records tens of thousands of distinct CDR3 sequences, 95% of them present only once. This CDR3 is built from 14 residues. V dropped 5 bases and J dropped 2 bases, with 10 bases sitting between them. This TCR came from a human donor with Susac syndrome. The gene calls are TRBV12-3 or TRBV12-4 and TRBJ1-5; tentative D call: TRBD1 (5 bases). Sample: CD8+ T cells from PBMCs. As DNA, the CDR3 is TGTGCCAGCAGTGATTCGACAGGCAATCAGCCCCAGCATTTT. Protein: CASSDSTGNQPQHF.